Listed here are 20 T cell receptor beta chains from one sample, sequenced in a study of blood T cell repertoires in COVID-19 (dated by TCRdb to the early 2020s). Libraries were made using the immunoSEQ multiplex PCR assay. TCRdb limited this immuneACCESS table to in-frame rearrangements with V and J called. A share of clones is missing; checked studies link under half to unresolved V genes, and the rest is unexplained. This sample gives more than 150,000 clones in total; around 91% of them show up just once. In total, the top ten clones hold roughly 15% of the sample. The specimen was peripheral blood. The receptors shown here come from a woman aged 40 to 50 with acute or convalescent COVID-19.

This chain connects TRBV7-8 to TRBJ1-6; D is uncertain. The CDR3 spans 16 residues. In germline, CDR1 is SGHVS, CDR2 FQNEAQ. Deletions cut 5 bases from V and 6 bases from J, with 17 bases between. The CDR3 spells CASSVKLFQTNSPLHF. CDR3 nucleotides: TGTGCCAGCAGCGTCAAACTATTCCAGACTAATTCACCCCTCCACTTT.

The V gene is TRBV4-1, the J gene TRBJ2-5, with unresolved D. From germline, CDR1 is MGHRA and CDR2 YSYEKL. This CDR3 spans 13 amino acids. V lost 1 base and J 4 bases, leaving 7 bases between the germline ends. This chain's CDR3 is CASSQVHIETQYF. DNA for the CDR3: TGCGCCAGCAGCCAAGTTCACATAGAGACCCAGTACTTC.

The chain joins TRBV11-1 to TRBJ2-2; a possible D gene is TRBD2 (6 bases). Germline V gene lookup returns CDR1 SGHAT and CDR2 FQDESV (reference sequence). The V gene lost 4 bases and the J gene lost 8 bases, with 14 bases spanning the gap. The CDR3 extends over 14 amino acids. The CDR3 DNA reads as TGTGCCAGCAGCTCCTCGGAGGGAATGGGGGAGCTGTTTTTT. Its translation: CASSSSEGMGELFF.

V usage is TRBV28 and J usage is TRBJ2-4; 8 nucleotides line up with TRBD1. Looked up from germline, CDR1 is MDHEN and CDR2 is SYDVKM. The V and J ends lost 5 bases and 1 base, in that order; junction bases with no gene match: 13. The CDR3 has 18 residues. DNA of the CDR3: TGTGCCAGCAGTCGTGACAGGGGTCCTTCGGTTGCCAAAAACATTCAGTACTTC. Residues: CASSRDRGPSVAKNIQYF.

The chain's CDR3 is CASSERGWDEQFF. CDR3 in DNA: TGCGCCAGCTCAGAGCGGGGGTGGGATGAGCAGTTCTTC. The chain couples TRBV10-1 to TRBJ2-1; 8 bases are a match to TRBD2. The CDR3 length is 13 residues. Trimming removed 8 bases from V and 8 bases from J; junction bases left unmatched: 8. The germline V gene encodes CDR1 WNHNN and CDR2 SYGVQD (reference sequence).

This clone showed up just once. The DNA of the CDR3 is TGCGCCAGCAGTTTGAGGACTAGCGGTGCAGATACGCAGTATTTT. Its protein product is CASSLRTSGADTQYF. The rearrangement links TRBV5-1 to TRBJ2-3; 10 positions match TRBD2. J lost 4 bases, V lost 5 bases, and 7 bases had no gene match. This CDR3 has 15 residues. Per the germline V gene, CDR1 is SGHRS and CDR2 is YFSETQ.

The chain carries TRBV15 and TRBJ2-5; D gene uncertain. The CDR3 runs to 13 residues. CDR1 LNHNV and CDR2 YYDKDF come from the germline V gene (reference sequence). Deletions cut 0 bases from V and 0 bases from J, with 2 bases between. The CDR3 DNA is TGTGCCACCAGCAGAGACTACCAAGAGACCCAGTACTTC. It yields the protein CATSRDYQETQYF.

This clone showed up just once. The chain couples TRBV30 to TRBJ2-1, with no clear D. The CDR3 totals 11 residues. With 4 bases removed from V and 7 bases from J, the gap between germline ends came to 8 bases. Germline loops: CDR1 GTSNPN, CDR2 SVGIG (reference sequence). CDR3: CAWNRRNEQFF. In DNA form, the CDR3 reads TGTGCCTGGAATAGAAGAAATGAGCAGTTCTTC.

The V and J genes are TRBV7-3 and TRBJ2-3; 8 bases match TRBD2. This CDR3 is built from 14 residues. The V segment lost 5 bases and the J segment 6 bases; nucleotides outside the gene matches: 7. Germline CDR1 is SGHTA and CDR2 is FQGTGA. The DNA of the CDR3 is TGTGCCAGCAGCACCGGGACTAGTTCCGATACGCAGTATTTT. Its translation is CASSTGTSSDTQYF.

This rearrangement joins TRBV14 to TRBJ1-2; 7 bases align to TRBD1. Germline V lookup: CDR1 SGHDN, CDR2 FVKESK. CDR3 length: 14 amino acids. The ends lost 1 base at V and 5 bases at J; junction bases unmatched: 4. The CDR3 loop reads CASSQGPGQYGYTF. The CDR3 DNA sequence: TGTGCCAGCAGCCAAGGCCCGGGACAGTATGGCTACACCTTC.

This sequence joins TRBV7-8 and TRBJ2-2; 12 nucleotides line up with TRBD1. Germline loops: CDR1 SGHVS, CDR2 FQNEAQ. The CDR3 length is 19 residues. V trimming: 3 bases; J trimming: 4 bases; junction bases outside the gene matches: 12. The CDR3 DNA sequence: TGTGCCAGCAGCTTTACCGGGACAGGGGGCGTCGCACGCACCGGGGAGCTGTTTTTT. Translated, it gives CASSFTGTGGVARTGELFF.

This clone is a singleton in its sample. The chain employs TRBV5-1 and TRBJ2-3; tentatively, D is TRBD1 (7 bases). The V end lost 6 bases, the J end lost 4 bases, and 15 bases lay between the germline ends. Germline assignment: CDR1 SGHRS and CDR2 YFSETQ. The CDR3 extends over 14 amino acids. The CDR3 coding sequence is TGCGCCAGCACTCGACAGGGAGGAGCAGATACGCAGTATTTT. It translates to CASTRQGGADTQYF.

This clone appeared a single time. This chain connects TRBV20-1 to TRBJ2-7, with D possibly being TRBD1 (6 bases). CDR3 size: 14 residues. Per the germline V gene, CDR1 is DFQATT and CDR2 is SNEGSKA (reference sequence). Between the trimmed V and J ends, which lost 3 bases and 3 bases, there was a span of 15 bases. CDR3 nucleotides: TGCAGTGCTAGTCGGGACACACAGAACTACGAGCAGTACTTC. Translated, it gives CSASRDTQNYEQYF.

The chain couples TRBV6-1 to TRBJ2-2; TRBD2 matches 10 bases. Per germline, CDR1 MNHNS and CDR2 SASEGT. The CDR3 is made up of 16 amino acids. The V gene end was trimmed by 2 bases and the J gene end by 8 bases; junction bases not matched to a gene: 8. This CDR3 reads CASSETLAGVTGELFF. The CDR3 bases are TGTGCCAGCAGTGAAACCCTAGCGGGAGTAACTGGGGAGCTGTTTTTT.

The chain joins TRBV3-1 (or the pseudogene TRBV3-2) to TRBJ1-5; D may be TRBD1 (6 bases). From germline, CDR1 is LGHDT and CDR2 YNNKEL (reference sequence). Trimming removed 7 bases from V and 5 bases from J, with 12 bases in between. The CDR3 totals 13 residues. The CDR3 is CASTPGVDQPQHF. The CDR3 nucleotides read TGTGCCAGCACCCCAGGGGTGGATCAGCCCCAGCATTTT.

The V and J genes are TRBV7-2 and TRBJ2-5; 7 bases fit TRBD1. The CDR3 extends over 15 amino acids. CDR1 is SGHTA and CDR2 is FQGNSA in the germline V gene. V lost 5 bases to trimming and J lost 2 bases; unmatched junction nucleotides: 8. Here the CDR3 DNA reads TGTGCCAGCAGCAGCATGGGGACAGCTCAAGAGACCCAGTACTTC. It encodes CASSSMGTAQETQYF.

The gene calls are TRBV28 and TRBJ1-4; D may be TRBD1 (6 bases). This CDR3 is 11 amino acids long. Trimming removed 9 bases from V and 13 bases from J, with 15 bases in between. From germline, CDR1 is MDHEN and CDR2 SYDVKM. The chain's CDR3 is CASRWGHRLFF. The CDR3 DNA is TGTGCCAGTCGCTGGGGGCATAGACTGTTTTTT.

The chain is built from TRBV15 and TRBJ2-7, with D perhaps TRBD1 (6 bases). The germline V gene encodes CDR1 LNHNV and CDR2 YYDKDF (reference sequence). V was cut by 0 bases and J by 7 bases, with 13 bases left in between. The CDR3 has 14 residues. The CDR3 protein is CATSREQGLGEQYF. The CDR3 coding sequence is TGTGCCACCAGCAGAGAACAGGGCCTAGGGGAGCAGTACTTC.

V gene TRBV7-9 combines with J gene TRBJ2-1; no firm D call. CDR3 length: 14 residues. Trimming removed 5 bases from V and 0 bases from J, with 8 bases in between. The germline CDR1 and CDR2 sequences are SEHNR and FQNEAQ (reference sequence). This chain's CDR3 is CASSQSSSYNEQFF. DNA of the CDR3: TGTGCCAGCAGCCAATCGAGCTCCTACAATGAGCAGTTCTTC.

The CDR3 is CASSQETGSSYSPLHF. Written as DNA, the CDR3 is TGCGCCAGCAGCCAAGAGACAGGGTCCTCGTATTCACCCCTCCACTTT. This chain links TRBV4-1 with TRBJ1-6; 7 nucleotides match TRBD1. The CDR3 length is 16 residues. Per the germline V gene, CDR1 is MGHRA and CDR2 is YSYEKL. Trimming took 0 bases from V and 8 from J; bases not matched to a gene: 7.